These 22 T cell receptor beta chains originate from one sample sequenced in a study of blood T cell repertoires in COVID-19. TCRdb's table, derived via immunoSEQ multiplex PCR, lists solely in-frame clones and lacks some. The sample includes some 290,000 clones, over 80% of them seen just once. Sequenced input: peripheral blood. The source of these receptors is a man aged 55 to 70 who had recovered from COVID-19.

The rearrangement uses TRBV5-1 and TRBJ2-2; TRBD1 aligns across 8 bases. Germline trimming cut 1 base from V and 5 bases from J; bases unmatched to any gene: 7. The germline V gene has CDR1 SGHRS and CDR2 YFSETQ. CDR3 length equals 16 residues. The CDR3 reads CASSLSLDRATGELFF. DNA for the CDR3: TGCGCCAGCAGCTTGTCTCTGGACAGGGCTACCGGGGAGCTGTTTTTT.

The rearrangement links TRBV27 to TRBJ2-1; 10 bases map to TRBD2. The CDR3 totals 18 residues. The germline CDR1 and CDR2 sequences are MNHEY and SMNVEV (reference sequence). J was trimmed by 2 bases and V by 3 bases; bases with no gene match: 10. The CDR3 DNA follows: TGTGCCAGCAGTTTCTGGCAGGGCACTAGCGGGGCCTACAATGAGCAGTTCTTC. It yields the protein CASSFWQGTSGAYNEQFF.

The chain uses TRBV28 and TRBJ2-7; 7 bases are a match to TRBD2. V gave up 7 bases and J gave up 4 bases; unmatched junction bases: 10. Germline-derived CDR1 and CDR2 are MDHEN and SYDVKM. The CDR3 has 14 amino acids. The CDR3 sequence is CASTEGRGGYEQYF. DNA of the CDR3: TGTGCCAGCACCGAAGGGAGGGGCGGTTACGAGCAGTACTTC. The full variable domain, in which reference TRBV28 and TRBJ2-7 provide the parts outside the CDR3, is DVKVTQSSRYLVKRTGEKVFLECVQDMDHENMFWYRQDPGLGLRLIYFSYDVKMKEKGDIPEGYSVSREKKERFSLILESASTNQTSMYLCASTEGRGGYEQYFGPGTRLTVT.

The V gene is TRBV9, the J gene TRBJ1-5; a possible D gene is TRBD1 (6 bases). The CDR3 sequence is 17 residues long. Germline V lookup: CDR1 SGDLS, CDR2 YYNGEE. Trimming removed 4 bases from V and 4 bases from J, with 21 bases in between. CDR3 amino acids: CASSLSDGQLTNQPQHF. The CDR3 DNA reads TGTGCCAGCAGCCTATCGGACGGACAGCTGACTAATCAGCCCCAGCATTTT.

The V and J genes are TRBV4-2 and TRBJ2-3; no reliable D call. The V gene's germline CDR1 is LGHNA and CDR2 YNFKEQ. The CDR3 is made up of 15 amino acids. Trimming cost V 0 bases and J 10 bases, with 17 bases left between them. CDR3 DNA sequence: TGTGCCAGCAGCCAAGAAGGTGGGCTAAGCCCCGCGCAGTATTTT. This gives the protein CASSQEGGLSPAQYF.

The chain combines TRBV10-1 with TRBJ2-7; D is perhaps TRBD1 (6 bases). With 5 bases removed from V and 0 bases from J, the gap between germline ends came to 8 bases. CDR1 is WNHNN, CDR2 SYGVQD, per germline (reference sequence). The CDR3 totals 13 residues. The CDR3 protein is CASSRQDSYEQYF. CDR3 DNA: TGCGCCAGCAGTCGACAGGACTCCTACGAGCAGTACTTC.

This rearrangement joins TRBV30 to TRBJ1-1; D unresolved. The germline CDR1 and CDR2 sequences are GTSNPN and SVGIG (reference sequence). V was trimmed by 3 bases and J by 5 bases, leaving 10 bases between them. The CDR3 consists of 12 residues. CDR3 sequence reads: CAWRKGGTEAFF. The CDR3 coding sequence is TGTGCCTGGAGAAAGGGAGGGACTGAAGCTTTCTTT.

The CDR3 coding sequence is TGTGCCAGCTCACCGACTCTATACGAGCAGTACTTC. This encodes CASSPTLYEQYF. This chain uses TRBV18 with TRBJ2-7; D unclear. The CDR3 has 12 residues. The germline CDR1 and CDR2 sequences are KGHSH and LQKENI. V lost 3 bases to trimming and J lost 4 bases, with 7 bases between them.

This chain connects TRBV11-2 to TRBJ2-7; perhaps TRBD1 as D (5 bases). Trimming pared 3 bases from V and 1 base from J, leaving 10 bases between. The CDR3 has 14 amino acids. The germline V gene has CDR1 SGHAT and CDR2 FQNNGV. For the CDR3, the DNA is TGTGCCAGCAGCTTTACAACAGGATCCTACGAGCAGTACTTC. It codes for CASSFTTGSYEQYF.

The J gene is TRBJ2-7, the V gene TRBV3-1 (or the pseudogene TRBV3-2), with TRBD2 identical over 11 bases. V lost 4 bases and J lost 2; bases outside the gene matches: 10. The CDR3 contains 17 residues. Germline-derived CDR1 and CDR2 are LGHDT and YNNKEL (reference sequence). CDR3 loop: CASSPRTSGYIAYEQYF. For the CDR3, the DNA is TGTGCCAGCAGCCCACGGACTAGCGGGTACATCGCCTACGAGCAGTACTTC.

This chain joins TRBV5-1 and TRBJ2-1, with D hard to call. V was shortened by 0 bases and J by 8 bases, with 12 bases between the two germline ends. Germline-derived CDR1 and CDR2 are SGHRS and YFSETQ. This CDR3 comprises 14 residues. CDR3: CASSLDTATDEQFF. CDR3 DNA sequence: TGCGCCAGCAGCTTGGACACCGCCACCGATGAGCAGTTCTTC.

The chain carries TRBV6-5 and TRBJ2-1; possible D gene TRBD1, 6 bases. Trimming pared 6 bases from V and 3 bases from J, leaving 15 bases between. This CDR3 spans 15 amino acids. Per germline, CDR1 MNHEY and CDR2 SVGAGI. Written as DNA, the CDR3 is TGTGCCAGCAGATTACAGGGCGAGGGCTACAATGAGCAGTTCTTC. It specifies CASRLQGEGYNEQFF.

This clone was picked up a small number of times. CDR3 nucleotide sequence: TGTGCCAGCAGTTACGGTGTCGGGGATGAGCAGTTCTTC. This encodes CASSYGVGDEQFF. This chain joins TRBV6-2 or TRBV6-3 and TRBJ2-1; the D gene is possibly TRBD2 (5 bases). The germline V gene encodes CDR1 MNHEY and CDR2 SVGEGT. Trimming removed 2 bases from V and 8 bases from J, with 10 bases in between. CDR3 length: 13 residues.

J is TRBJ2-1 and V is TRBV10-2, with 7 nucleotides matching TRBD2. Germline trimming cut 5 bases from V and 0 bases from J; bases unmatched to any gene: 7. This CDR3 has 16 residues. Germline values: CDR1 WSHSY, CDR2 SAAADI. The CDR3 DNA reads as TGCGCCAGCAGTAGGGACCGACTAGCCTCCTACAATGAGCAGTTCTTC. As protein: CASSRDRLASYNEQFF.

DNA of the CDR3: TGTGCCAGCAGTTACTCGGGGCAGGGGGCCACTGAAGCTTTCTTT. Its translation is CASSYSGQGATEAFF. V and J are TRBV6-5 and TRBJ1-1; TRBD1 matches at 8 bases. The germline gives CDR1 MNHEY, CDR2 SVGAGI. V lost 0 bases, J lost 4 bases, and 4 bases stayed unmatched. There are 15 residues in the CDR3.

The gene calls are TRBV28 and TRBJ1-5; TRBD1 is a possible D gene (5 bases). Deletions cut 11 bases from V and 1 base from J, with 15 bases between. The CDR3 length is 14 residues. Per germline, CDR1 MDHEN and CDR2 SYDVKM. The CDR3 spells CASQRDPSNQPQHF. The CDR3 nucleotides read TGTGCCTCCCAGCGGGACCCGAGCAATCAGCCCCAGCATTTT.

The chain is built from TRBV27 and TRBJ2-7, with 7 bases that match TRBD1. The germline V gene encodes CDR1 MNHEY and CDR2 SMNVEV (reference sequence). V trimming: 5 bases; J trimming: 0 bases; junction bases outside the gene matches: 7. This CDR3 has 15 amino acids. The CDR3 loop reads CASSPRTGASYEQYF. For the CDR3, the DNA is TGTGCCAGCAGTCCCCGGACAGGCGCCTCCTACGAGCAGTACTTC.

The chain combines TRBV6-5 with TRBJ2-7, with TRBD2 matching over 7 bases. Germline lookup yields CDR1 MNHEY and CDR2 SVGAGI. Trimming cost V 8 bases and J 2 bases; bases outside gene matches: 3. The length of the CDR3 is 12 residues. In DNA form, the CDR3 reads TGTGCCAGCGGGAGGGAGCCCTACGAGCAGTACTTC. It specifies CASGREPYEQYF.

V gene TRBV6-2 or TRBV6-3 combines with J gene TRBJ2-1; 9 nucleotides match TRBD2. The germline gives CDR1 MNHEY, CDR2 SVGEGT. The junction had 10 bases not matched to a gene; V was cut back by 6 bases and J by 7 bases. The CDR3 spans 15 residues. The CDR3 nucleotides are TGTGCCAGCAGCCACAACGAGCGGGGGGTTAATGAGCAGTTCTTC. This gives the protein CASSHNERGVNEQFF.

In nucleotides, the CDR3 is TGTGCCAGCAGCGTGTACACTAGCGGGAGATCCTACAATGAGCAGTTCTTC. Protein: CASSVYTSGRSYNEQFF. This sequence joins TRBV9 and TRBJ2-1, with 11 bases identical to TRBD2. Germline assignment: CDR1 SGDLS and CDR2 YYNGEE. The junction had 5 bases not matched to a gene; V was cut back by 2 bases and J by 1 base. The CDR3 consists of 17 residues.

This chain links TRBV6-5 with TRBJ2-2; the match to TRBD2 covers 11 bases. The ends lost 6 bases at V and 1 base at J; junction bases unmatched: 1. The CDR3 length is 15 residues. Looked up from germline, CDR1 is MNHEY and CDR2 is SVGAGI. The CDR3 region is CASRGTSGNTGELFF. DNA for the CDR3: TGTGCCAGCAGGGGGACTAGCGGGAACACCGGGGAGCTGTTTTTT.

V and J are TRBV28 and TRBJ1-1; no clear D. Germline values: CDR1 MDHEN, CDR2 SYDVKM. This CDR3 region has 15 residues. Trimming removed 6 bases at V and 0 bases at J, with 14 bases between. The DNA of the CDR3 is TGTGCCAGCAGCACCCCTAGTTTTATGAACACTGAAGCTTTCTTT. The encoded protein is CASSTPSFMNTEAFF.